This TCR beta chain was obtained from a study of cytomegalovirus exposure and HLA in healthy donors. It was healthy bone marrow donors who served as donors. Whole-study findings and limits: For most TCR beta V segments, an earlier analysis put the productive rate at about 87% or about 30% of the time. Sequencing artifact likely explains a cluster of highly shared sequence variants. In a later analysis, TCR association rates varied by HLA locus: DRB1 most, HLA-C fewest.

The primer mix had 60 Vbeta and 13 Jbeta primers. Only in-frame clones appear in the TCRdb table, and some are missing; sequencing was by immunoSEQ multiplex PCR. The table includes 100,000 to 150,000 clones, around 71% detected once. This CDR3 region has 16 residues. Per germline, CDR1 SQVTM and CDR2 ANQGSEA. Trimming removed 0 bases from V and 5 bases from J; junction bases left unmatched: 12. As for this clone: Antigen unknown.

Source material: PBMCs. The V gene is TRBV29-1, the J gene TRBJ2-7; TRBD1 aligns across 8 bases. The receptor's source is a woman aged 55-69 years in good health and CMV-seropositive. The CDR3 nucleotides are TGCAGCGTTGAAGAGGCGGGCAGGGGGCATGAGGACGAGCAGTACTTC. Translating it yields CSVEEAGRGHEDEQYF.